The 31 T cell receptor beta chains given below trace back to one sample, sequenced in a study of cytomegalovirus exposure and HLA in healthy donors. The PCR had 60 Vbeta and 13 Jbeta primers. Generated by immunoSEQ multiplex PCR, the TCRdb table keeps only in-frame clones and is missing some. Of hundreds of thousands of clones listed, just under 85% are singletons. The source material was PBMCs. These receptors were taken from a woman in her forties in good health and CMV-seronegative.

This rearrangement joins TRBV5-1 to TRBJ1-4, with 12 bases matching TRBD1. V lost 4 bases, J lost 2 bases, and 9 bases stayed unmatched. Germline V gene lookup returns CDR1 SGHRS and CDR2 YFSETQ. There are 18 residues in the CDR3. This CDR3 reads CASSPGQGARATNEKLFF. The CDR3 coding sequence is TGCGCCAGCAGCCCGGGACAGGGGGCGAGGGCGACTAATGAAAAACTGTTTTTT. The variable domain in full, completed from reference TRBV5-1 and TRBJ1-4, reads KAGVTQTPRYLIKTRGQQVTLSCSPISGHRSVSWYQQTPGQGLQFLFEYFSETQRNKGNFPGRFSGRQFSNSRSEMNVSTLELGDSALYLCASSPGQGARATNEKLFFGSGTQLSVL.

The chain couples TRBV15 to TRBJ2-7; 7 nucleotides agree with TRBD1. Trimming at V came to 0 bases and at J to 3 bases, leaving 14 bases not matched to a gene. Looked up from germline, CDR1 is LNHNV and CDR2 is YYDKDF (reference sequence). The CDR3 length is 18 residues. The CDR3 DNA is TGTGCCACCAGCAGAGATGGGGTTTGGGGGCAGGGGGTCTACGAGCAGTACTTC. This codes for CATSRDGVWGQGVYEQYF.

The chain uses TRBV4-2 and TRBJ1-2; TRBD1 is a possible D gene (5 bases). This CDR3 comprises 14 residues. V lost 5 bases and J 2 bases, leaving 12 bases between the germline ends. Germline V gene sequence: CDR1 LGHNA, CDR2 YNFKEQ. CDR3 residues: CASSSLEGNYGYTF. The CDR3 DNA reads as TGTGCCAGCAGCTCCTTGGAGGGGAACTATGGCTACACCTTC.

The chain carries TRBV7-6 and TRBJ1-2; TRBD1 matches 9 bases. V lost 5 bases, J lost 8 bases, and 6 bases stayed unmatched. Germline CDR1 is SGHVS and CDR2 is FNYEAQ. The CDR3 loop spans 13 amino acids. Here the CDR3 reads CASSPQGAHGYTF. CDR3 nucleotides: TGTGCCAGCAGCCCACAGGGGGCGCACGGCTACACCTTC.

The genes are TRBV5-1 and TRBJ1-3; 10 nucleotides match TRBD1. Per germline, CDR1 SGHRS and CDR2 YFSETQ. Unmatched junction bases numbered 11, after V lost 4 bases and J lost 4 bases. This CDR3 has 17 amino acids. CDR3 in DNA: TGCGCCAGCAGCGCAGGGACAGGGGCCGCGCCCGGAAACACCATATATTTT. Protein sequence: CASSAGTGAAPGNTIYF.

The rearrangement uses TRBV4-2 and TRBJ2-2; TRBD2 matches 7 bases. Per the germline V gene, CDR1 is LGHNA and CDR2 is YNFKEQ. With V trimmed by 4 bases and J by 1 base, 12 bases remained unmatched. This CDR3 comprises 18 residues. CDR3 nucleotides: TGTGCCAGCAGCCCACTTCCGGGGACTACCAAGAACACCGGGGAGCTGTTTTTT. This translates into CASSPLPGTTKNTGELFF.

This clone was detected only once. This chain uses TRBV7-9 with TRBJ2-1; tentatively, D is TRBD2 (6 bases). Trimming pared 3 bases from V and 7 bases from J, leaving 10 bases between. The length of the CDR3 is 13 residues. Germline V gene data show CDR1 as SEHNR and CDR2 as FQNEAQ (reference sequence). DNA of the CDR3: TGTGCCAGCAGCTTGTCAGGGAGGAATGAGCAGTTCTTC. Translating gives CASSLSGRNEQFF.

This clone occurred once. The V gene is TRBV5-5, the J gene TRBJ2-7, with 7 bases lining up with TRBD2. The germline V gene encodes CDR1 SGHKS and CDR2 YYEKEE (reference sequence). The V gene end was trimmed by 3 bases and the J gene end by 3 bases; junction bases not matched to a gene: 9. The CDR3 is 15 amino acids. CDR3 in DNA: TGTGCCAGCAGCTGGGGGGGTAATAGGGGCTACGAGCAGTACTTC. It is translated as CASSWGGNRGYEQYF.

The chain employs TRBV7-2 and TRBJ1-1; D is ambiguous. V was cut by 2 bases and J by 2 bases, with 6 bases left in between. CDR3 length equals 13 residues. Germline assignment: CDR1 SGHTA and CDR2 FQGNSA. The CDR3 spells CASSLIENTEAFF. The CDR3 region has the DNA TGTGCCAGCAGCTTAATAGAAAACACTGAAGCTTTCTTT.

The DNA for the CDR3 is TGCGCCAGCAGCCCCCTAGGAGGGGGCAACACTGAAGCTTTCTTT. Its protein is CASSPLGGGNTEAFF. The chain is built from TRBV5-1 and TRBJ1-1, with 7 bases that match TRBD1. Germline CDR1 is SGHRS and CDR2 is YFSETQ. V lost 4 bases to trimming and J lost 2 bases; unmatched junction nucleotides: 8. CDR3 length equals 15 residues.

The chain recombines TRBV4-3 with TRBJ2-7, with D possibly being TRBD2 (6 bases). The CDR3 covers 15 residues. The ends were cut back, 1 base at V and 2 bases at J, with 12 bases in the middle. The germline gives CDR1 LGHNA, CDR2 YSLEER. The CDR3 here is CASSQGRGVAYEQYF. The CDR3 nucleotides read TGCGCCAGCAGCCAAGGCCGCGGGGTTGCCTACGAGCAGTACTTC.

The J gene is TRBJ2-2, the V gene TRBV9; D gene unclear. This CDR3 is 12 amino acids long. V shed 4 bases and J shed 1 base, with 2 bases lying between them. Germline-derived CDR1 and CDR2 are SGDLS and YYNGEE. The CDR3 spells CASSRNTGELFF. The CDR3 nucleotides read TGTGCCAGCAGCCGGAACACCGGGGAGCTGTTTTTT.

The chain combines TRBV5-5 with TRBJ2-7, with D perhaps matching TRBD1 (6 bases). V gave up 0 bases and J gave up 0 bases, with 10 bases separating them. Germline V gene lookup returns CDR1 SGHKS and CDR2 YYEKEE (reference sequence). This CDR3 has 15 amino acids. CDR3 amino acids: CASSLAQGSSYEQYF. The CDR3 bases are TGTGCCAGCAGCTTGGCGCAGGGGAGCTCCTACGAGCAGTACTTC.

The V gene is TRBV5-1, the J gene TRBJ1-2, with D uncertain. This CDR3 is built from 13 residues. CDR1 is SGHRS and CDR2 is YFSETQ in the germline V gene. V was trimmed by 4 bases and J by 2 bases, leaving 9 bases between them. The CDR3 bases are TGCGCCAGCAGCCGGGATCCAAACTATGGCTACACCTTC. Translation gives CASSRDPNYGYTF.

V is TRBV6-5 and J is TRBJ2-1; TRBD2 aligns across 9 bases. Trimming cost V 4 bases and J 9 bases; bases outside gene matches: 7. The CDR3 length is 14 residues. Germline V gives CDR1 MNHEY, CDR2 SVGAGI. CDR3 region: CASSLAGGVGEQFF. The CDR3 coding sequence is TGTGCCAGCAGTTTGGCGGGGGGGGTGGGTGAGCAGTTCTTC.

The chain links TRBV7-6 to TRBJ2-5, with TRBD1 as a possible D gene (6 bases). Germline V gives CDR1 SGHVS, CDR2 FNYEAQ. V shed 1 base and J shed 2 bases, with 8 bases lying between them. There are 14 residues in the CDR3. As DNA, the CDR3 is TGTGCCAGCAGCTTAGGGGGGCCTCAAGAGACCCAGTACTTC. Translation gives CASSLGGPQETQYF.

The chain is built from TRBV11-3 and TRBJ2-7; TRBD2 might be the D (5 bases). Trimming shortened V by 5 bases and J by 3 bases, and 8 bases separated the two germline ends. The CDR3 is 12 amino acids. Germline CDR1 is SGHNT and CDR2 is YENEEA. CDR3 in DNA: TGTGCCAGCAGCCCCGCGGGCTACGAGCAGTACTTC. Its translation: CASSPAGYEQYF.

The CDR3 DNA sequence: TGCGCCAGCAGCTCACGGGATGGGAAGACCCAGTACTTC. Protein product: CASSSRDGKTQYF. The chain couples TRBV5-1 to TRBJ2-5; the D gene is possibly TRBD2 (5 bases). Germline V CDR1 and CDR2: SGHRS, YFSETQ. The length of the CDR3 is 13 residues. Trimming removed 3 bases from V and 6 bases from J, with 12 bases in between. The variable domain in full, completed from reference TRBV5-1 and TRBJ2-5, reads KAGVTQTPRYLIKTRGQQVTLSCSPISGHRSVSWYQQTPGQGLQFLFEYFSETQRNKGNFPGRFSGRQFSNSRSEMNVSTLELGDSALYLCASSSRDGKTQYFGPGTRLLVL.

The chain recombines TRBV7-9 with TRBJ2-2; 10 nucleotides agree with TRBD1. Trimming cost V 5 bases and J 5 bases; bases outside gene matches: 2. CDR3 length equals 14 residues. Germline values: CDR1 SEHNR, CDR2 FQNEAQ (reference sequence). The CDR3 is CASSRQGATGELFF. In DNA form, the CDR3 reads TGTGCCAGCAGCAGACAGGGGGCGACCGGGGAGCTGTTTTTT.

In its sample, this clone was seen a few times. This chain uses TRBV9 with TRBJ1-6, with D tentatively TRBD1 (6 bases). The V end lost 2 bases, the J end lost 7 bases, and 10 bases lay between the germline ends. The length of the CDR3 is 14 residues. Germline CDR1 is SGDLS and CDR2 is YYNGEE. The CDR3 is CASSVSGDNSPLHF. CDR3 DNA sequence: TGTGCCAGCAGCGTTTCAGGGGACAATTCACCCCTCCACTTT. The full variable domain, rest sourced from reference TRBV9 and TRBJ1-6, is DSGVTQTPKHLITATGQRVTLRCSPRSGDLSVYWYQQSLDQGLQFLIQYYNGEERAKGNILERFSAQQFPDLHSELNLSSLELGDSALYFCASSVSGDNSPLHFGNGTRLTVT.

This clone was picked up many times. The V call is TRBV4-2, the J call TRBJ2-1; 11 bases are shared with TRBD2. The ends lost 1 base at V and 9 bases at J; junction bases unmatched: 11. CDR3 length: 17 residues. The germline CDR1 and CDR2 sequences are LGHNA and YNFKEQ. The CDR3 here is CASSQVGSGGVEGEQFF. The CDR3 DNA sequence: TGTGCCAGCAGCCAAGTCGGTAGCGGGGGGGTAGAAGGTGAGCAGTTCTTC.

The chain combines TRBV30 with TRBJ1-5; 7 nucleotides agree with TRBD1. V lost 0 bases, J lost 4 bases, and 6 bases stayed unmatched. CDR3 length: 15 residues. CDR1 is GTSNPN and CDR2 is SVGIG in the germline V gene (reference sequence). This chain's CDR3 is CAWSVRGRGNQPQHF. The DNA of the CDR3 is TGTGCCTGGAGTGTACGGGGCAGGGGGAATCAGCCCCAGCATTTT.

V gene TRBV7-6 combines with J gene TRBJ1-1, with 8 nucleotides matching TRBD1. The CDR3 is 16 residues long. Germline V CDR1 and CDR2: SGHVS, FNYEAQ. Trimming at V came to 0 bases and at J to 1 base, leaving 4 bases not matched to a gene. In nucleotides, the CDR3 is TGTGCCAGCAGCTTAGCGCTGGGACAGGCGAACACTGAAGCTTTCTTT. Translated: CASSLALGQANTEAFF.

A single count supports this clone. This chain links TRBV9 with TRBJ2-5; D is perhaps TRBD2 (5 bases). The CDR3 is made up of 13 amino acids. Trimming took off 2 bases at V and 2 bases at J, with 7 bases between the two ends. Germline CDR1 SGDLS, CDR2 YYNGEE. For the CDR3, the DNA is TGTGCCAGCAGCGTCGGGAATCAAGAGACCCAGTACTTC. Protein: CASSVGNQETQYF.

This chain links TRBV10-3 with TRBJ2-7; 8 bases fit TRBD2. The CDR3 contains 15 residues. The germline gives CDR1 ENHRY, CDR2 SYGVKD. The ends lost 5 bases at V and 5 bases at J; junction bases unmatched: 11. CDR3: CAISNPGLGNDEQYF. For the CDR3, the DNA is TGTGCCATCAGTAACCCGGGACTAGGGAACGACGAGCAGTACTTC.

This clone appeared a single time. The chain has TRBV5-6 and TRBJ1-4; 8 nucleotides align to TRBD1. Germline V CDR1 and CDR2: SGHDT, YYEEEE. This CDR3 region has 16 residues. With V trimmed by 4 bases and J by 1 base, 6 bases remained unmatched. The CDR3 region has the DNA TGTGCCAGCAGCCGACAGGGGTTAAGAACTAATGAAAAACTGTTTTTT. Its translation: CASSRQGLRTNEKLFF. Using reference TRBV5-6 and TRBJ1-4 for the parts outside the CDR3, the full variable domain is DAGVTQSPTHLIKTRGQQVTLRCSPKSGHDTVSWYQQALGQGPQFIFQYYEEEERQRGNFPDRFSGHQFPNYSSELNVNALLLGDSALYLCASSRQGLRTNEKLFFGSGTQLSVL.

V gene TRBV4-3 combines with J gene TRBJ1-2, with 7 bases matching TRBD1. The germline V gene encodes CDR1 LGHNA and CDR2 YSLEER. This CDR3 comprises 14 residues. Losses at the gene ends were 4 bases for V and 4 bases for J; bases not matched to a gene: 6. CDR3: CASSPGRQGYGYTF. The CDR3 coding sequence is TGCGCCAGCAGCCCCGGGAGACAGGGCTATGGCTACACCTTC.

This chain joins TRBV28 and TRBJ1-3; 7 bases agree with TRBD1. The CDR3 totals 14 residues. The J segment lost 2 bases and the V segment lost 6 bases, leaving 4 bases of the junction unmatched. CDR1 and CDR2 (germline): MDHEN, SYDVKM. The CDR3 loop is CASSQGGAGNTIYF. The CDR3 DNA is TGTGCCAGCAGCCAGGGGGGAGCTGGAAACACCATATATTTT. The full variable domain, in which reference TRBV28 and TRBJ1-3 provide the parts outside the CDR3, is DVKVTQSSRYLVKRTGEKVFLECVQDMDHENMFWYRQDPGLGLRLIYFSYDVKMKEKGDIPEGYSVSREKKERFSLILESASTNQTSMYLCASSQGGAGNTIYFGEGSWLTVV.

This chain connects TRBV6-6 to TRBJ2-1, with a weak D call TRBD1 (6 bases). The V end lost 7 bases, the J end lost 5 bases, and 15 bases lay between the germline ends. The CDR3 sequence is 14 residues long. Germline CDR1 MNHNY, CDR2 SVGAGI (reference sequence). This CDR3 is CASTPQQGNNEQFF. CDR3 bases: TGTGCCAGCACACCGCAACAGGGCAACAATGAGCAGTTCTTC.

The V and J genes are TRBV6-6 and TRBJ2-7, with 8 bases lining up with TRBD1. Germline CDR1 reads MNHNY; CDR2 reads SVGAGI (reference sequence). CDR3 size: 14 residues. The V segment lost 6 bases and the J segment 2 bases; nucleotides outside the gene matches: 6. The CDR3 DNA is TGTGCCAGCAGCGGTGACAGGGGAGCCTACGAGCAGTACTTC. This encodes CASSGDRGAYEQYF.

CDR3 amino acids: CASSPAGRSTNEKLFF. CDR3 nucleotides: TGTGCCAGCAGCCCGGCGGGGAGATCAACTAATGAAAAACTGTTTTTT. The chain has TRBV4-2 and TRBJ1-4; D gene uncertain. Germline loops: CDR1 LGHNA, CDR2 YNFKEQ. This CDR3 region has 16 residues. The germline V and J ends were trimmed by 4 bases and 0 bases, with 12 bases remaining between them.